The present T cell receptor beta chain was sequenced within a study of diagnostic markers for celiac disease (dated by TCRdb to about 2020). TCRdb shows the sequencer as Illumina MiSeq. Through TCRdb reprocessing, the reads give one entry per CDR3 protein sequence; DNA is omitted. The data table for this sample lists roughly 1,300 distinct CDR3 sequences. The ten most abundant clones make up over 10% of the sample. Per the germline V gene, ENHRY is the CDR1 and SYGVKD is the CDR2. The CDR3, cysteine through phenylalanine, is 16 amino acids long. No DNA sequence is on record. In regard to this clonotype: No antigen is known for it.

Material: either unsorted cells or a sorted T cell fraction (not recorded which). The chain couples TRBV10-3 to TRBJ2-2; the D call of TRBD2 rests on TCRdb alone, since no DNA is present to check it. This receptor was obtained from a human donor. This table probably holds off-target reads from a library built for another chain. The encoded CDR3 is CAISPGLAGVFGELFF.